What follows are 10 T cell receptor beta chains derived from one specimen sequenced in a study of glioma-infiltrating T cells. Amplification of TCR alpha and beta CDR3 regions from RNA used iRepertoire nested multiplex PCR. TCRdb used MiXCR to reprocess the multiplex PCR reads, holding one entry per CDR3 protein. In the table there are under 50,000 distinct CDR3 sequences, about a fifth of which are singletons. Specimen: glioma tissue, nonneoplastic brain tissue, or PBMCs (not recorded which). These receptors were obtained from a human donor with low-grade glioma or glioblastoma, undergoing nonglioma brain surgery, or in good health (not recorded which).

Only a few counts were recorded for this clonotype. CDR3 in amino acids: CASSQRGGSFNEQFF. CDR3 bases: TGTGCCAGTAGTCAACGGGGGGGGAGCTTCAATGAGCAGTTCTTC. The chain uses TRBV19 and TRBJ2-1, with 8 bases that match TRBD2. Trimming at V came to 5 bases and at J to 6 bases, leaving 9 bases not matched to a gene. CDR1 and CDR2 from the germline V gene are LNHDA and SQIVND (reference sequence). CDR3 length: 15 amino acids. The full variable domain, completed using reference TRBV19 and TRBJ2-1, is DGGITQSPKYLFRKEGQNVTLSCEQNLNHDAMYWYRQDPGQGLRLIYYSQIVNDFQKGDIAEGYSVSREKKESFPLTVTSAQKNPTAFYLCASSQRGGSFNEQFFGPGTRLTVL.

About this clonotype itself: The junction and the germline gene differ at one end; a read error may be behind it. The genes are TRBV20-1 and TRBJ2-4, with 8 bases that match TRBD2. This CDR3 comprises 16 residues. Germline V gives CDR1 DFQATT, CDR2 SNEGSKA (reference sequence). For the CDR3, the DNA is TGTAGTGCTAGAGCGCTTGCGGGGGGAGGGGCGTACATTCAGTACTTC. It yields the protein CSARALAGGGAYIQYF.

This clonotype has a count of ten or more. The chain recombines TRBV20-1 with TRBJ2-1; 10 bases agree with TRBD2. This CDR3 has 16 residues. Germline V lookup: CDR1 DFQATT, CDR2 SNEGSKA (reference sequence). V gave up 5 bases and J gave up 5 bases; unmatched junction bases: 12. CDR3 amino acids: CSASWGAGGPDNEQFF. CDR3 in DNA: TGCAGTGCTTCTTGGGGAGCGGGAGGGCCGGACAATGAGCAGTTCTTC.

Many counts were recorded for this clonotype. The rearrangement joins TRBV20-1 to TRBJ1-5; D might be TRBD1 (5 bases). The CDR3 runs to 14 residues. In germline, CDR1 is DFQATT, CDR2 SNEGSKA (reference sequence). Trimming removed 3 bases from V and 5 bases from J, with 14 bases in between. CDR3 region: CSASGGFTDQPQHF. The CDR3, as DNA: TGCAGTGCTAGCGGGGGGTTTACGGATCAGCCCCAGCATTTT.

A word on this clonotype: Relative to the germline gene, one junction end is altered; a read error may explain this. The chain uses TRBV20-1 and TRBJ2-5, with no clear D. Germline loops: CDR1 DFQATT, CDR2 SNEGSKA (reference sequence). This CDR3 is 14 amino acids long. In nucleotides, the CDR3 is TGCAGTGCTAGAGGAGCCGGGCCCCAAGAGGCCCAGTACTTC. Translated, it gives CSARGAGPQEAQYF.

Only a few counts were recorded for this clonotype. It may be a read error: a sequence one base away is much more abundant. The chain carries TRBV28 and TRBJ2-4; tentative D call: TRBD1 (5 bases). CDR3 length: 14 amino acids. Germline V CDR1 and CDR2: MDHEN, SYDVKM. The CDR3 protein is CAGSSRAQGNIQYF. CDR3 nucleotides: TGTGCCGGCAGTTCCCGAGCCCAGGGAAACATTCAGTACTTC.

Remarks on this clonotype: The junction and the germline gene differ at one end; a read error may be behind it. V is TRBV7-2 and J is TRBJ2-7, with D tentatively TRBD2 (7 bases). CDR1 SGHTA and CDR2 FQGNSA come from the germline V gene. The CDR3 is made up of 17 amino acids. The CDR3 sequence: CAGSSYDYGGASYEQYF. DNA of the CDR3: TGTGCCGGCAGCTCCTATGACTATGGGGGGGCGTCCTACGAGCAGTACTTC.

In regard to this clonotype: This may stem from a read error, because a much larger clone lies one nucleotide away. The chain combines TRBV5-4 with TRBJ2-5; TRBD1 is a possible D gene (5 bases). The CDR3 has 14 residues. CDR1 is SGHNT and CDR2 is YYREEE in the germline V gene (reference sequence). The CDR3 loop reads CASSLDGQEETQHF. The CDR3 region has the DNA TGTGCCAGCAGCTTGGACGGACAAGAAGAGACCCAGCACTTC.

A remark on this clonotype: This may be a read error: a much more frequent sequence differs by one nucleotide. CDR3 protein: CASSPDPSETGYRTDTQYF. The CDR3 nucleotides read TGTGCCAGCTCACCAGATCCCTCCGAGACAGGGTATAGAACAGATACGCAGTATTTT. The chain combines TRBV18 with TRBJ2-3; 7 nucleotides match TRBD1. CDR3 length: 19 amino acids. Trimming at V came to 2 bases and at J to 3 bases, leaving 17 bases not matched to a gene. Germline CDR1 reads KGHSH; CDR2 reads LQKENI.

This clonotype occurred many times. The V gene is TRBV28, the J gene TRBJ2-3, with TRBD2 matching 9 bases. Germline CDR1 MDHEN, CDR2 SYDVKM. With V trimmed by 6 bases and J by 4 bases, 8 bases remained unmatched. This CDR3 region has 15 residues. CDR3 residues: CASRGGERGADTQYF. The CDR3 nucleotides are TGTGCCAGCAGGGGGGGGGAGCGGGGGGCAGATACGCAGTATTTT.